Listed here is a single T cell receptor beta chain. Its antigen is undetermined. The data were obtained in a study of cytomegalovirus exposure and HLA in healthy donors. As for the study in general: There were 90 million to 140 million unique TCR beta sequences, drawn from 200 million or so T cells, in an earlier analysis.

Study-wide points: A later analysis reported that several of the most significant clusters appeared to be linked to common viral pathogens, among them Epstein-Barr virus. A classifier reportedly called cytomegalovirus status with high sensitivity and specificity. Within a later analysis, the majority of CMV-associated TCR beta chains appeared HLA-restricted.

13 Jbeta primers and 60 Vbeta primers were used for the PCR. The method was immunoSEQ multiplex PCR; TCRdb's version includes in-frame clones alone and lacks a portion of them. This table has 150,000 or so clones, approximately 85% appearing once. The sequence was obtained from a man in his late teens or twenties in good health and CMV-seropositive. The specimen sequenced was PBMCs.

The CDR3 DNA is TGTGCCAGCCACCCGGGGGGCGGAGATACGCAGTATTTT. This translates into CASHPGGGDTQYF. The gene calls are TRBV27 and TRBJ2-3; weak D call: TRBD2 (7 bases). There are 13 residues in the CDR3. The germline V gene encodes CDR1 MNHEY and CDR2 SMNVEV (reference sequence). Trimming left V 8 bases short and J 5 bases short, with 14 bases between.